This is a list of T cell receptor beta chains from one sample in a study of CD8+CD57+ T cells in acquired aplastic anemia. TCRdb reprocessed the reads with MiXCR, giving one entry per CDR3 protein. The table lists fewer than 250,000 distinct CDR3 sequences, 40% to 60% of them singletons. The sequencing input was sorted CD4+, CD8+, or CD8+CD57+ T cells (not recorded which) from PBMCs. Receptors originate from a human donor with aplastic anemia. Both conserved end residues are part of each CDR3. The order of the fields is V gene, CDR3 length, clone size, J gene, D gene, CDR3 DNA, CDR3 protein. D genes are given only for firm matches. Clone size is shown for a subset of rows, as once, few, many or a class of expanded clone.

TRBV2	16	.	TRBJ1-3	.	TGTGCCAGCAGCTTCTGGGGAAGGGACTCTGGAAACACCATATATTTT	CASSFWGRDSGNTIYF
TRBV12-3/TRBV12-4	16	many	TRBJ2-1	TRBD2	TGTGCCAGCATCGGACAGCTAGCGGGGGGGGGCCAAGAGCAGTTCTTC	CASIGQLAGGGQEQFF
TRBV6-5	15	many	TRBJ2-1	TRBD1	TGTGCCAGCAGTTACCCTCAGGGGGCGCGCAATGAGCAGTTCTTC	CASSYPQGARNEQFF
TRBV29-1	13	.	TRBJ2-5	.	TGCAGCGTTGAGACAGGCGGAGGGGAGACCCAGTACTTC	CSVETGGGETQYF
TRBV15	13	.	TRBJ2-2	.	TGTGCCACCAGCAGAGGTGAAACCGGGGAGCTGTTTTTT	CATSRGETGELFF
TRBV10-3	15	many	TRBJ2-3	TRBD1	TGTGCCATCAGTGAGTCGCAGGGGGCAACAGATACGCAGTATTTT	CAISESQGATDTQYF
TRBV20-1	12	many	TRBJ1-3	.	TGCAGTGCTATGGAGAGGGCAAACACCATATATTTT	CSAMERANTIYF
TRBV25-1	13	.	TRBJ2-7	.	TGTGCCAGCAGTGAATTGGAATTCTACGAGCAGTACTTC	CASSELEFYEQYF
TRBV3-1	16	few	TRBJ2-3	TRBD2	TGTGCCAGCAGCCTTCCCGGGACTAGCGGGATAGATACGCAGTATTTT	CASSLPGTSGIDTQYF
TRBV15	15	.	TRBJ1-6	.	TGTGCCACCAGCAGAGAGGGGCAGGCCAATTCACCCCTCCACTTT	CATSREGQANSPLHF
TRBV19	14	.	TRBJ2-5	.	TGTGCCAGTAGTATCCGGCGGGATGCGGGGACCCAGTACTTC	CASSIRRDAGTQYF
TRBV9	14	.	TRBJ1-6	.	TGTGCCAGCAGCGTAGGAGGGAATAATTCACCCCTCCACTTT	CASSVGGNNSPLHF
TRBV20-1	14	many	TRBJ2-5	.	TGCAGTGCTAGCCGCGGGACAGACCAAGAGACCCAGTACTTC	CSASRGTDQETQYF
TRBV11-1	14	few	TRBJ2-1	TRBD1	TGTGCCAGCAGCCCGAGGGGACAGGGCAATGAGCAGTTCTTC	CASSPRGQGNEQFF
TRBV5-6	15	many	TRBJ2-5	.	TGTGCCAGCAGCTTGTTAGGACGGCTACAAGAGACCCAGTACTTC	CASSLLGRLQETQYF
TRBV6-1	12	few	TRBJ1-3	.	TGTGCCAGCAGTCCCCCGTGGGACACCATATATTTT	CASSPPWDTIYF
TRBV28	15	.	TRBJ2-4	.	TGTGCCAGCCTGGACAGCAGTCTAGCCAAAAACATTCAGTACTTC	CASLDSSLAKNIQYF
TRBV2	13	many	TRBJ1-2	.	TGTGCCAGCAGACCGAAAGACAGCTATGGCTACACCTTC	CASRPKDSYGYTF
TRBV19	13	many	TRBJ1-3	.	TGTGCCAGTAGTATATTGGACCAAAACACCATATATTTT	CASSILDQNTIYF
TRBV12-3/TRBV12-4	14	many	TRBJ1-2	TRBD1	TGTGCCAGCAGTGGACAGGGGGCGAACTATGGCTACACCTTC	CASSGQGANYGYTF
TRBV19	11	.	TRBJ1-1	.	TGTGCCAGTAGTATAGGGTCTGAAGCTTTCTTT	CASSIGSEAFF
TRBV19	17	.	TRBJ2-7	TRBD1	TGTGCCAGCTCACCAGGGACAGGGGATGTTGTCTCCTACGAGCAGTACTTC	CASSPGTGDVVSYEQYF